This T cell receptor beta chain was sequenced for a study of T cell responses to AZD1222 COVID-19 vaccine. V lost 5 bases, J lost 4 bases, and 15 bases lay in between. Germline V gene data show CDR1 as MDHEN and CDR2 as SYDVKM. CDR3 size: 15 residues. Note on this clone: The target antigen is unknown.

Libraries were prepared by immunoSEQ multiplex PCR; TCRdb keeps only in-frame clonotypes and omits some of them. The table shows about 130,000 clones, with more than 70% occurring only once. Study-level points and caveats: Nearly half of spike-specific TCRs reportedly go after variant regions that carry no mutations. Spike-specific TCR breadth and depth rose after two AZD1222 doses. CD4 TCRs associated with vaccination spanned spike, dominating at 160-218 and 743-854.

This receptor was identified in an adult in good health. The sequencing used peripheral blood, collected on day 0 of AZD1222 vaccination. The genes are TRBV28 and TRBJ2-1, with D possibly being TRBD1 (5 bases). DNA for the CDR3: TGTGCCAGCAGTCCCCTTGCAGGGTTATACAATGAGCAGTTCTTC. Protein: CASSPLAGLYNEQFF.